The clone carrying this TCR beta chain was detected only a few times. The data derive from a study of blood T cells in healthy people across ages. Germline values: CDR1 SEHNR, CDR2 FQNEAQ (reference sequence). Deletions cut 4 bases from V and 6 bases from J, with 12 bases between. The CDR3 has 14 residues. For the second PCR, which ran for about 7 to 11 cycles, a sample-barcoded 5' primer and a J-beta primer mix were used. TCRdb fed the 5' RACE reads into MiXCR, producing one record per CDR3 protein. The data contain around 850,000 distinct CDR3 sequences, under 40% of them seen just once; the ten biggest clones take up over 10%.

This rearrangement joins TRBV7-9 to TRBJ1-4; D is undetermined. The specimen sequenced was blood. The origin of this receptor is a man between 18 and 29 years old in good health. CDR3 sequence: CASSSFDGYEKLFF. The CDR3 nucleotides are TGTGCCAGCAGCTCCTTCGATGGATATGAAAAACTGTTTTTT.